This TCR beta chain derives from a study of blood T cell repertoires in COVID-19 (dated by TCRdb to 2020 to 2021). Turning to the overall study: Samples covering the acute and convalescent phases of COVID-19 were provided by collaborators in the United States, Italy and Spain. Sample metadata almost always included a de-identified subject ID, COVID-19 status, age in years and sex. Where available, HLA class I and class II types were taken from metadata supplied by the sample provider and were not determined by assay-based typing. A freely available public database, intended as a resource for researchers studying the immune response to SARS-CoV-2, is where the repertoires were released. The dataset comprised deeply sampled blood TCRbeta repertoires from subjects exposed to, actively infected with, or recovered from COVID-19. The prospective study material was composed of cDNA or gDNA derived from T cells, B-cell-depleted T cells, or PBMCs. The samples were drawn from the first 160 participants of the ongoing ImmuneRACE study and from more than 1,000 subjects provided by 6 global collaborators.

Whole blood was collected in K2EDTA tubes by collaborating institutions according to the institutions' own protocols. For TCRbeta analysis, collaborators shipped samples as frozen whole blood, isolated PBMCs, or DNA extracted from either of those sample types. A note on this clone: No antigen is known for it. The record has no base qualities; no much larger clone is one base away.

From cysteine to phenylalanine, the CDR3 is 15 amino acids long. Only the CDR3 region is kept as DNA, spanning 45 bases read in frame from base 1. V was cut back by 4 bases and J by 3 bases, leaving a gap of 12 bases between them. Via the germline V gene, CDR1 is LGHNA and CDR2 YNFKEQ. Overall study results and their limits: The quantity of clinical and demographic metadata differed by source and by participant and was supplied without curation.

The immunoSEQ Assay, a bias-controlled multiplex PCR, was used to amplify TCRbeta CDR3 regions from genomic DNA. Per the original workflow: Nucleated cell counts per sample were estimated from amplification of reference gene primers within the assay. To quantify the absolute abundance of each unique TCRbeta CDR3 rearrangement, sequence reads were collapsed and filtered. For each sample, productive Simpson clonality was calculated as the square root of Simpson's diversity index over productive rearrangements. TCRdb obtained this table from immuneACCESS and retained in-frame rearrangements with V and J assigned. These tables miss some clones; where compared with another copy, unresolved V genes account for less than half of the shortfall, and the remainder is unexplained. V and J calls and clone size are those listed in that table; D and trimming were worked out from the DNA. This sample holds about 260,000 clones; roughly nine tenths were observed only once. The biggest ten clones account for about 3.6% of the sample.

This TCR was recovered from a man aged 18 to 30 with active or convalescent COVID-19. The V gene is TRBV4-2 and the J gene is TRBJ1-4; the D gene remains uncertain. The sequencing input was peripheral blood. This receptor has the CDR3 CASSLRPGANEKLFF. DNA sequence: TGTGCCAGCAGCCTACGACCTGGAGCTAATGAAAAACTGTTTTTT.